This paragraph covers one T cell receptor beta chain sequence. Its cognate antigen is unknown. There were healthy Caucasian individuals from Russia, aged roughly 6 to 90, serving as donors. The second PCR ran roughly 6 to 11 cycles with a sample-barcoded 5' primer and J-beta primers. Each cDNA molecule received a tag from a template-switch adaptor that had 12 random nucleotides. TCRdb independently ran MiXCR on the 5' RACE reads; one entry per CDR3 protein. The data show over 1,300,000 distinct CDR3 sequences, with almost 60% seen just once and 5% to 7% held by the top ten. The sample belongs to a study of blood T cells in healthy people across ages. Overall study results and limits: Roughly linear age-related decline in beta diversity appeared, significant by age 40. A strong correlation was found between TCR beta diversity and the percentage of naive T cells.

This CDR3 region has 16 residues. Trimming left V 4 bases short and J 1 base short, with 15 bases between. Looked up from germline, CDR1 is KGHDR and CDR2 is SFDVKD. This sequence was found in a man aged 18 to 29 in good health. Sequencing was done on a sample of blood. The rearrangement links TRBV24-1 to TRBJ2-5; D gene unclear. The CDR3 region has the DNA TGTGCCACCAGTGACTCCCACCAAGGTCTCCAAGAGACCCAGTACTTC. This translates into CATSDSHQGLQETQYF.